These 31 T cell receptor beta chains came from one sample sequenced in a study of T cell responses to AZD1222 COVID-19 vaccine. Only in-frame clones appear in the TCRdb table, and some are missing; sequencing was by immunoSEQ multiplex PCR. The sample lists some 63,000 clones, approximately 92% seen once, with roughly 6% in the top ten. The sequences come from peripheral blood, collected 28 days after the second AZD1222 dose. The receptors originated from an adult who received the AZD1222 COVID-19 vaccine.

This sequence joins TRBV5-1 and TRBJ2-2; D possibly corresponds to TRBD1 (6 bases). CDR1 is SGHRS and CDR2 is YFSETQ in the germline V gene. The germline V and J ends were trimmed by 4 bases and 0 bases, with 7 bases remaining between them. CDR3 length: 14 residues. The CDR3 is CASSAGANTGELFF. CDR3 bases: TGCGCCAGCAGCGCAGGGGCGAACACCGGGGAGCTGTTTTTT.

The chain recombines TRBV7-9 with TRBJ2-7; D remains unclear. Germline CDR1 and CDR2: SEHNR and FQNEAQ (reference sequence). CDR3 length: 12 amino acids. V lost 1 base, J lost 2 bases, and 3 bases lay in between. In DNA form, the CDR3 reads TGTGCCAGCAGCTTAGAACCCTACGAGCAGTACTTC. It is translated as CASSLEPYEQYF.

The V gene is TRBV11-2, the J gene TRBJ2-1, with D unresolved. CDR1 is SGHAT and CDR2 is FQNNGV in the germline V gene. The CDR3 contains 13 residues. V shed 2 bases and J shed 5 bases, with 7 bases lying between them. This CDR3 is CASSLSQNNEQFF. The CDR3 DNA is TGTGCCAGCAGCTTAAGTCAGAACAATGAGCAGTTCTTC.

The V and J genes are TRBV27 and TRBJ1-5; D unclear. The CDR3 consists of 13 residues. V lost 7 bases and J lost 2, with 9 bases in between. Germline V gives CDR1 MNHEY, CDR2 SMNVEV (reference sequence). This chain's CDR3 is CASTSGGNQPQHF. The CDR3 DNA follows: TGTGCCAGCACCTCGGGTGGCAATCAGCCCCAGCATTTT.

This clone was observed a few times. The chain couples TRBV5-6 to TRBJ2-1; weak D call: TRBD2 (5 bases). Germline V gene sequence: CDR1 SGHDT, CDR2 YYEEEE. The V end lost 0 bases, the J end lost 10 bases, and 11 bases lay between the germline ends. The CDR3 totals 13 residues. CDR3 protein: CASSLGRVGEQFF. CDR3 in DNA: TGTGCCAGCAGCTTGGGGCGGGTCGGGGAGCAGTTCTTC.

The rearrangement links TRBV27 to TRBJ1-1; D is undetermined. The CDR3 length is 14 residues. V lost 2 bases, J lost 4 bases, and 11 bases lay in between. Germline loops: CDR1 MNHEY, CDR2 SMNVEV (reference sequence). This CDR3 is CASSLIRAGTEAFF. In DNA form, the CDR3 reads TGTGCCAGCAGTTTAATTAGGGCGGGCACTGAAGCTTTCTTT.

This rearrangement joins TRBV29-1 to TRBJ1-5; 9 bases are shared with TRBD1. CDR1 and CDR2 from the germline V gene are SQVTM and ANQGSEA. Losses at the gene ends were 6 bases for V and 4 bases for J; bases not matched to a gene: 4. The CDR3 spans 13 residues. The CDR3: CSVGTGRNQPQHF. CDR3 sequence (DNA): TGCAGCGTGGGGACAGGGAGGAATCAGCCCCAGCATTTT.

The rearrangement joins TRBV7-9 to TRBJ2-7; D uncertain. V lost 5 bases and J 3 bases, leaving 5 bases between the germline ends. This CDR3 is built from 11 residues. Germline lookup yields CDR1 SEHNR and CDR2 FQNEAQ (reference sequence). CDR3 residues: CASSRLYEQYF. The CDR3 DNA is TGTGCCAGCAGCCGCCTCTACGAGCAGTACTTC.

The chain joins TRBV5-1 to TRBJ1-2; 7 nucleotides align to TRBD1. The CDR3 covers 15 residues. Germline V lookup: CDR1 SGHRS, CDR2 YFSETQ. Trimming at V came to 4 bases and at J to 4 bases, leaving 10 bases not matched to a gene. The CDR3 protein is CASSLRQGRSYGYTF. CDR3 DNA: TGCGCCAGCAGCCTTAGACAGGGCCGCAGCTATGGCTACACCTTC.

There are a few counts of this clone. The chain has TRBV9 and TRBJ2-2; unclear D gene. CDR1 is SGDLS and CDR2 is YYNGEE in the germline V gene. The ends were cut back, 0 bases at V and 5 bases at J, with 8 bases in the middle. This CDR3 is built from 14 residues. CDR3 sequence reads: CASSVGAETGELFF. The CDR3 region has the DNA TGTGCCAGCAGCGTAGGTGCTGAGACCGGGGAGCTGTTTTTT.

The rearrangement joins TRBV3-1 (or the pseudogene TRBV3-2) to TRBJ2-5; weak D call: TRBD2 (6 bases). This CDR3 is built from 13 residues. CDR1 LGHDT and CDR2 YNNKEL come from the germline V gene (reference sequence). The V end was cut by 6 bases, the J end by 4 bases, with 12 bases between. For the CDR3, the DNA is TGTGCCAGCAGTCTAGGAGGGTTAGAGACCCAGTACTTC. This translates into CASSLGGLETQYF.

The chain employs TRBV6-4 and TRBJ1-3; D ambiguous. V was pared by 5 bases and J by 0 bases, with 8 bases between. The length of the CDR3 is 14 residues. Germline V lookup: CDR1 MRHNA, CDR2 SNTAGT. CDR3 sequence (DNA): TGTGCCAGCAGTTACGGGGACTCTGGAAACACCATATATTTT. It is translated as CASSYGDSGNTIYF.

The chain is built from TRBV7-2 and TRBJ2-5; D tentatively fits TRBD1 or TRBD2 (5 bases each). Germline CDR1 and CDR2: SGHTA and FQGNSA. This CDR3 contains 13 residues. V lost 5 bases to trimming and J lost 3 bases, with 10 bases between them. CDR3 sequence reads: CASSRDAKETQYF. CDR3 DNA: TGTGCCAGCAGCCGGGACGCAAAAGAGACCCAGTACTTC.

The gene calls are TRBV9 and TRBJ1-1; D unclear. The V end lost 1 base, the J end lost 7 bases, and 14 bases lay between the germline ends. This CDR3 comprises 14 residues. CDR1 and CDR2 from the germline V gene are SGDLS and YYNGEE. CDR3 nucleotide sequence: TGTGCCAGCAGCGTAACGAGTCAGGTGGGTGAAGCTTTCTTT. As protein: CASSVTSQVGEAFF.

This clone was recorded a few times. The chain uses TRBV4-2 and TRBJ1-1, with 8 bases aligning to TRBD1. The germline gives CDR1 LGHNA, CDR2 YNFKEQ. This CDR3 is 15 amino acids long. The ends lost 0 bases at V and 11 bases at J; junction bases unmatched: 11. CDR3 bases: TGTGCCAGCAGCCAAGAAGGGGCAGGGGGCGCGTTGGCTTTCTTT. Its translation: CASSQEGAGGALAFF.

V is TRBV5-1 and J is TRBJ1-1; tentatively, D is TRBD1 (6 bases). The CDR3 covers 15 residues. The germline V gene has CDR1 SGHRS and CDR2 YFSETQ. Trimming cost V 6 bases and J 3 bases, with 18 bases left between them. CDR3 sequence reads: CASKVVRGMDTEAFF. In DNA, the CDR3 is TGCGCCAGCAAGGTTGTCAGGGGTATGGACACTGAAGCTTTCTTT. Combining the CDR3 with reference TRBV5-1 and TRBJ1-1 gives the whole variable domain KAGVTQTPRYLIKTRGQQVTLSCSPISGHRSVSWYQQTPGQGLQFLFEYFSETQRNKGNFPGRFSGRQFSNSRSEMNVSTLELGDSALYLCASKVVRGMDTEAFFGQGTRLTVV.

The chain uses TRBV9 and TRBJ2-3, with D hard to call. Trimming pared 2 bases from V and 6 bases from J, leaving 13 bases between. This CDR3 spans 14 amino acids. Germline lookup yields CDR1 SGDLS and CDR2 YYNGEE. DNA for the CDR3: TGTGCCAGCAGCGTGCTCCCCCGGTTTGATACGCAGTATTTT. Amino acid sequence: CASSVLPRFDTQYF. The full variable domain, completed using reference TRBV9 and TRBJ2-3, is DSGVTQTPKHLITATGQRVTLRCSPRSGDLSVYWYQQSLDQGLQFLIQYYNGEERAKGNILERFSAQQFPDLHSELNLSSLELGDSALYFCASSVLPRFDTQYFGPGTRLTVL.

The rearrangement uses TRBV5-5 and TRBJ2-1; tentatively, D is TRBD2 (6 bases). The CDR3 covers 14 residues. CDR1 and CDR2 from the germline V gene are SGHKS and YYEKEE (reference sequence). V was shortened by 3 bases and J by 12 bases, with 19 bases between the two germline ends. The CDR3 nucleotides are TGTGCCAGCAGCTCGACCGAGGGAGGCAGGTCGCAGTTCTTC. It codes for CASSSTEGGRSQFF.

This clone was seen a handful of times. V is TRBV10-3 and J is TRBJ2-1; tentatively, D is TRBD2 (5 bases). The germline V and J ends were trimmed by 2 bases and 0 bases, with 8 bases remaining between them. In germline, CDR1 is ENHRY, CDR2 SYGVKD. The CDR3 covers 15 residues. CDR3: CAISEQRSSYNEQFF. The CDR3 DNA is TGTGCCATCAGTGAGCAGCGGAGCTCCTACAATGAGCAGTTCTTC.

This rearrangement joins TRBV10-3 to TRBJ2-7, with 11 positions matching TRBD1. V was clipped by 11 bases and J by 2 bases; unmatched bases: 8. Germline CDR1 ENHRY, CDR2 SYGVKD. There are 14 residues in the CDR3. The CDR3 loop is CAFWTGGPTYEQYF. As DNA, the CDR3 is TGTGCCTTCTGGACAGGGGGCCCAACCTACGAGCAGTACTTC.

The CDR3 spells CASSGTASYEQYF. As DNA, the CDR3 is TGTGCCAGCTCCGGGACAGCTTCCTACGAGCAGTACTTC. The chain has TRBV19 and TRBJ2-7, with 7 positions matching TRBD1. V trimming: 9 bases; J trimming: 1 base; junction bases outside the gene matches: 6. Looked up from germline, CDR1 is LNHDA and CDR2 is SQIVND (reference sequence). The CDR3 contains 13 residues.

CDR3 DNA sequence: TGTGCAAGTCGCTTAGGGTGGGAGGCGTCCTACGAGCAGTACTTC. This gives the protein CASRLGWEASYEQYF. V is TRBV12-2 and J is TRBJ2-7; the tabulated D call, TRBD2, remains unverified against the DNA. TRBV12-2 is annotated as a pseudogene. The CDR3 is made up of 15 amino acids.

The CDR3 nucleotides read TGTGCCAGCAGCTGGGGACAGGGGGGCTACGAGCAGTACTTC. Encoded protein: CASSWGQGGYEQYF. The chain recombines TRBV7-9 with TRBJ2-7; 11 bases agree with TRBD1. Germline V gives CDR1 SEHNR, CDR2 FQNEAQ (reference sequence). V was clipped by 4 bases and J by 3 bases; unmatched bases: 2. The CDR3 totals 14 residues.

This clone has only one observation. One junction end does not reproduce the germline sequence, and a read error may be involved. The chain has TRBV5-4 and TRBJ2-6, with D possibly being TRBD1 (5 bases). This CDR3 has 16 residues. Germline lookup yields CDR1 SGHNT and CDR2 YYREEE (reference sequence). CDR3 in amino acids: CASSLAAGDGANVLTF. In DNA form, the CDR3 reads TGTGCCAGCAGCTTGGCCGCAGGAGATGGGGCTAACGTCCTGACTTTC. Full variable domain (missing parts from reference TRBV5-4 and TRBJ2-6): ETGVTQSPTHLIKTRGQQVTLRCSSQSGHNTVSWYQQALGQGPQFIFQYYREEENGRGNFPPRFSGLQFPNYSSELNVNALELDDSALYLCASSLAAGDGANVLTFGAGSRLTVL.

The CDR3 DNA reads as TGCGCCAGCAGCCGAGAGAGGCTGGGGACTAATGAAAAACTGTTTTTT. This translates into CASSRERLGTNEKLFF. The chain uses TRBV5-1 and TRBJ1-4; unclear D gene. Germline CDR1 and CDR2: SGHRS and YFSETQ. Trimming removed 4 bases at V and 2 bases at J, with 15 bases between. The CDR3 has 16 residues. The variable domain in full, with the rest retrieved from reference TRBV5-1 and TRBJ1-4, is KAGVTQTPRYLIKTRGQQVTLSCSPISGHRSVSWYQQTPGQGLQFLFEYFSETQRNKGNFPGRFSGRQFSNSRSEMNVSTLELGDSALYLCASSRERLGTNEKLFFGSGTQLSVL.

The V gene is TRBV6-6, the J gene TRBJ2-7; 10 positions agree with TRBD1. V was clipped by 5 bases and J by 3 bases; unmatched bases: 4. CDR3 length: 14 amino acids. The germline gives CDR1 MNHNY, CDR2 SVGAGI (reference sequence). CDR3 bases: TGTGCCAGCAGTAGGGACAGGGGAAACTACGAGCAGTACTTC. Its translation: CASSRDRGNYEQYF.

The rearrangement links TRBV5-6 to TRBJ2-1, with D perhaps TRBD1 or TRBD2 (5 bases each). Trimming took 4 bases from V and 2 from J, leaving 10 bases between them. This CDR3 has 14 amino acids. Germline V lookup: CDR1 SGHDT, CDR2 YYEEEE. The CDR3 reads CASSIPGPYNEQFF. For the CDR3, the DNA is TGTGCCAGCAGCATCCCGGGACCCTACAATGAGCAGTTCTTC. Drawing the rest from reference TRBV5-6 and TRBJ2-1, the complete variable domain is DAGVTQSPTHLIKTRGQQVTLRCSPKSGHDTVSWYQQALGQGPQFIFQYYEEEERQRGNFPDRFSGHQFPNYSSELNVNALLLGDSALYLCASSIPGPYNEQFFGPGTRLTVL.

The CDR3 region is CASSSRQGRIEAFF. In DNA, the CDR3 is TGTGCCAGCAGTTCTCGACAAGGGAGAATAGAAGCTTTCTTT. The chain carries TRBV28 and TRBJ1-1; D unclear. Germline CDR1 reads MDHEN; CDR2 reads SYDVKM. The germline V and J ends were trimmed by 4 bases and 8 bases, with 17 bases remaining between them. The CDR3 is 14 residues long.

V is TRBV9 and J is TRBJ2-1; tentative D call: TRBD2 (5 bases). This CDR3 region has 16 residues. Germline V gives CDR1 SGDLS, CDR2 YYNGEE. The ends were cut back, 0 bases at V and 1 base at J, with 11 bases in the middle. CDR3 nucleotides: TGTGCCAGCAGCGTAGGAGGTAGCGCATCCTACAATGAGCAGTTCTTC. Translating gives CASSVGGSASYNEQFF.

This sequence joins TRBV29-1 and TRBJ2-1; 15 positions match TRBD2. This CDR3 has 17 amino acids. Per the germline V gene, CDR1 is SQVTM and CDR2 is ANQGSEA. The J segment lost 4 bases and the V segment lost 6 bases, leaving 10 bases of the junction unmatched. CDR3 residues: CSVVPGLAGGNYNEQFF. CDR3 DNA: TGCAGCGTAGTACCGGGACTAGCGGGAGGAAATTACAATGAGCAGTTCTTC.

This chain links TRBV9 with TRBJ2-5; TRBD1 might be the D (7 bases). V gave up 0 bases and J gave up 1 base, with 13 bases separating them. The CDR3 loop spans 16 amino acids. Germline loops: CDR1 SGDLS, CDR2 YYNGEE. The CDR3 nucleotides read TGTGCCAGCAGCGTAGCTCCAGGGGGGCTCCAAGAGACCCAGTACTTC. Its protein is CASSVAPGGLQETQYF.